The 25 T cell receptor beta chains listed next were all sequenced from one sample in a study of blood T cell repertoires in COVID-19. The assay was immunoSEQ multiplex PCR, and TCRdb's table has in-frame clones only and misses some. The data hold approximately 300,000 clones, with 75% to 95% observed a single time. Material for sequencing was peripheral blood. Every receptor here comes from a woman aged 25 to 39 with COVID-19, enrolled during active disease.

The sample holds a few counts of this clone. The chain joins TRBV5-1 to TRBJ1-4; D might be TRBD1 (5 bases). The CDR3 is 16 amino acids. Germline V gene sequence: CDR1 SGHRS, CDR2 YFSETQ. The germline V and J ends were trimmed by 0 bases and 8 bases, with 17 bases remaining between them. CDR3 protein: CASSLASGARREKLFF. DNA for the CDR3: TGCGCCAGCAGCTTGGCCAGCGGGGCCAGGAGGGAAAAACTGTTTTTT.

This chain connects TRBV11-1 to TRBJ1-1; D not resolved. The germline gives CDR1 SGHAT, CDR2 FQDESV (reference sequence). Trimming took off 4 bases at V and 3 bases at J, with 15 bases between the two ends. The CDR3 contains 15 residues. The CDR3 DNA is TGTGCCAGCAGCTCCTCCTCATCAGGTCACACTGAAGCTTTCTTT. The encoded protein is CASSSSSSGHTEAFF. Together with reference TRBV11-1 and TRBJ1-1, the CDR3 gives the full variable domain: EAEVAQSPRYKITEKSQAVAFWCDPISGHATLYWYRQILGQGPELLVQFQDESVVDDSQLPKDRFSAERLKGVDSTLKIQPAELGDSAMYLCASSSSSSGHTEAFFGQGTRLTVV.

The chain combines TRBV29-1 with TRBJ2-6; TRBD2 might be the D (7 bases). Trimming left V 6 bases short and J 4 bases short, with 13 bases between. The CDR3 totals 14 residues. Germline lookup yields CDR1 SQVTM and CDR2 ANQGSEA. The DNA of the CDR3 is TGCAGCGTCGGGGGGCCCGCGGGGGCCAACGTCCTGACTTTC. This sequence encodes CSVGGPAGANVLTF.

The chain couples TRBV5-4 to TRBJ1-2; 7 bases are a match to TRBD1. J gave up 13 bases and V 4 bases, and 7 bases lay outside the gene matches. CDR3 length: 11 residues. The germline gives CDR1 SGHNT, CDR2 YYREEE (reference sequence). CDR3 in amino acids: CASSGGQLFTF. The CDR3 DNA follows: TGTGCCAGCAGCGGGGGACAGCTCTTCACCTTC.

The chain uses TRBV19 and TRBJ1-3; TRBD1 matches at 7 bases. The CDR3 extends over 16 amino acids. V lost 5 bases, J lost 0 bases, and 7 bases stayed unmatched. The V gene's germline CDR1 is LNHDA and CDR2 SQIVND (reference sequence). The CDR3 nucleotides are TGTGCCAGTAGTTCGGGACAGCCAGACTCTGGAAACACCATATATTTT. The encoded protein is CASSSGQPDSGNTIYF.

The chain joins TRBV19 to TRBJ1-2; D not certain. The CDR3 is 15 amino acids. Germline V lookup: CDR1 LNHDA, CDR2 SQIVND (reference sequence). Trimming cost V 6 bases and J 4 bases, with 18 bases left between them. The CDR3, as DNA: TGTGCCAGTAGCGACGACGCTGAGGCCGTCTATGGCTACACCTTC. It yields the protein CASSDDAEAVYGYTF.

Here the CDR3 DNA reads TGTGCCAGTAGTATCGGGACAACCAATTCACCCCTCCACTTT. Encoded protein: CASSIGTTNSPLHF. The chain is built from TRBV19 and TRBJ1-6; TRBD1 might be the D (6 bases). The CDR3 runs to 14 residues. Trimming cost V 3 bases and J 7 bases, with 10 bases left between them. CDR1 and CDR2 from the germline V gene are LNHDA and SQIVND (reference sequence).

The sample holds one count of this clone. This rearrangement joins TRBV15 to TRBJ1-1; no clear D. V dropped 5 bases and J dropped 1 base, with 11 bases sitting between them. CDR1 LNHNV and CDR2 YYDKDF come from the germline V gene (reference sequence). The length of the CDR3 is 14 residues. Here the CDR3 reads CATSAPTENTEAFF. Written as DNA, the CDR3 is TGTGCCACCAGCGCCCCGACTGAGAACACTGAAGCTTTCTTT.

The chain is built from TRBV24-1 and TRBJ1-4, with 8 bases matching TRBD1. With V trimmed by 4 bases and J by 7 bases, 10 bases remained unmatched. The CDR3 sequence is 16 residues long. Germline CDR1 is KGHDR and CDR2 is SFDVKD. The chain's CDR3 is CATSEGTGGYGEKLFF. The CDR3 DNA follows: TGTGCCACCAGTGAAGGGACAGGCGGTTATGGTGAAAAACTGTTTTTT.

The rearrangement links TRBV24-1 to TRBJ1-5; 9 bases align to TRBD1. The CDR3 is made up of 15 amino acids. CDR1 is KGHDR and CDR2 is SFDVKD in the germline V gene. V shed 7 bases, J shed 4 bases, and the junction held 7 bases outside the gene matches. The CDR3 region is CATSPGDRANQPQHF. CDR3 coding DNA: TGTGCCACCAGCCCAGGGGACAGGGCTAATCAGCCCCAGCATTTT.

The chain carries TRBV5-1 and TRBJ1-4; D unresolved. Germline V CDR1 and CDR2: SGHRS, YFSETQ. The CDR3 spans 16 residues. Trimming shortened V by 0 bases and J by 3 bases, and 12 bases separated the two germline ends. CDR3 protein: CASSLVLGSSNEKLFF. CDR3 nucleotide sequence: TGCGCCAGCAGCTTGGTTCTTGGGAGTTCTAATGAAAAACTGTTTTTT.

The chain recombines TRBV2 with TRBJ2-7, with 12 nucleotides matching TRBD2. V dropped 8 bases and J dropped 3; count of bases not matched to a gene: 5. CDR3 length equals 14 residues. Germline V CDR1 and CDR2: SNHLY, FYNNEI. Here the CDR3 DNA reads TGTGCCAGCCAGGGACTAGCGGGTTTCTACGAGCAGTACTTC. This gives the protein CASQGLAGFYEQYF.

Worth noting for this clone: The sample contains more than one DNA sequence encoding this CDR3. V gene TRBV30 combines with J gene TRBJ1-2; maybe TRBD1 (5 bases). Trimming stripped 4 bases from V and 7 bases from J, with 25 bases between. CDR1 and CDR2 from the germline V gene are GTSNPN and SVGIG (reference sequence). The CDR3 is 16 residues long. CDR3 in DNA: TGTGCCTGGATTGCCGGGCAGGGAATCTCCGTGGGTGGCTACACCTTC. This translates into CAWIAGQGISVGGYTF.

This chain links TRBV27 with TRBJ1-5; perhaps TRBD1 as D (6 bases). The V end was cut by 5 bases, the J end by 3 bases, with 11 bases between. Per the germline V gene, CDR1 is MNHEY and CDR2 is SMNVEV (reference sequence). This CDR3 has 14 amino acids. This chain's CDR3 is CASSLGTPNQPQHF. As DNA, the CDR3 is TGTGCCAGCAGTCTCGGGACACCCAATCAGCCCCAGCATTTT.

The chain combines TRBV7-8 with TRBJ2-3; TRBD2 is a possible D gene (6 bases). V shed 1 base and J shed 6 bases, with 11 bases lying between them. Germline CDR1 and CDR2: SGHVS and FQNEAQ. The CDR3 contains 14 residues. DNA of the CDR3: TGTGCCAGCAGCTTAGGGGGACTGCACGATACGCAGTATTTT. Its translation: CASSLGGLHDTQYF.

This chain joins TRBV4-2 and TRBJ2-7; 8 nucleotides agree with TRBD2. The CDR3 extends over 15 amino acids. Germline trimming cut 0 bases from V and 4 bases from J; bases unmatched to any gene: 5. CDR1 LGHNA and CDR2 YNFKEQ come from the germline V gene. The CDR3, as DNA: TGTGCCAGCAGCCAAGATTGGACTAGCAGGTACGAGCAGTACTTC. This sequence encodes CASSQDWTSRYEQYF.

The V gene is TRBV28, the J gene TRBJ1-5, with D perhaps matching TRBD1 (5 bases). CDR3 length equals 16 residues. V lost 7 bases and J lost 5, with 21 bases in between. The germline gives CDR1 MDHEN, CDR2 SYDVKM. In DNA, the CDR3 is TGTGCCAGCAAAGTCGCCGCTGGGTTAGGGGATCAGCCCCAGCATTTT. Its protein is CASKVAAGLGDQPQHF. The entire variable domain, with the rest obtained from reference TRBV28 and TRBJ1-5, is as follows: DVKVTQSSRYLVKRTGEKVFLECVQDMDHENMFWYRQDPGLGLRLIYFSYDVKMKEKGDIPEGYSVSREKKERFSLILESASTNQTSMYLCASKVAAGLGDQPQHFGDGTRLSIL.

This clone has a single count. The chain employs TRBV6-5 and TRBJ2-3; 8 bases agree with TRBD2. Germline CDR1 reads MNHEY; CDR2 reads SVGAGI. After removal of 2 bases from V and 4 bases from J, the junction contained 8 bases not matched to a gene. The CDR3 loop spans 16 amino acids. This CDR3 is CASSYRPSGSPDTQYF. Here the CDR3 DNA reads TGTGCCAGCAGTTACCGCCCCAGCGGGAGCCCAGATACGCAGTATTTT.

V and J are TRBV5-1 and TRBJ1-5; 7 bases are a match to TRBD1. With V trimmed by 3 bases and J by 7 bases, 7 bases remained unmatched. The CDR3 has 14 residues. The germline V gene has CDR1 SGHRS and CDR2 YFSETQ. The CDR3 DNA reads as TGCGCCAGCAGCTACCAGGGGGGCGAGCAGCCCCAGCATTTT. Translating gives CASSYQGGEQPQHF.

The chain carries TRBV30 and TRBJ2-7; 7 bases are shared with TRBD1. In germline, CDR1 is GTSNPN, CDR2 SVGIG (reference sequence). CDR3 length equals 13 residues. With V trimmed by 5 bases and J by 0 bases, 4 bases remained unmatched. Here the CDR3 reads CAWGDSISYEQYF. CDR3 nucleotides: TGTGCCTGGGGGGACAGTATCTCCTACGAGCAGTACTTC.

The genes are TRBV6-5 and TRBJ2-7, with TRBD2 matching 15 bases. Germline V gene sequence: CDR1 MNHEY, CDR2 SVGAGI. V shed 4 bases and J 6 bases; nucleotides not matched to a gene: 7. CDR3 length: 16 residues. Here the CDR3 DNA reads TGTGCCAGCAGTTCTGAGGGACTAGCGGGAGGACGCGAGCAGTACTTC. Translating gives CASSSEGLAGGREQYF.

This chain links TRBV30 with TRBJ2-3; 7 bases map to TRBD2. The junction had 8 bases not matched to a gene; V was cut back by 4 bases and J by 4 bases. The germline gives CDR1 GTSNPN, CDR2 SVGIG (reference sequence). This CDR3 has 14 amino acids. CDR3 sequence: CAWMGGGPADTQYF. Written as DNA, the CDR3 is TGTGCCTGGATGGGGGGAGGGCCAGCAGATACGCAGTATTTT.

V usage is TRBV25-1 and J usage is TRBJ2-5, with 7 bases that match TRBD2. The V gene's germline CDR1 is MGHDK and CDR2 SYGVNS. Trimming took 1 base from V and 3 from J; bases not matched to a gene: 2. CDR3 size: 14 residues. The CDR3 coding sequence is TGTGCCAGCAGTGAATTAGGGACTAAAGAGACCCAGTACTTC. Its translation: CASSELGTKETQYF.

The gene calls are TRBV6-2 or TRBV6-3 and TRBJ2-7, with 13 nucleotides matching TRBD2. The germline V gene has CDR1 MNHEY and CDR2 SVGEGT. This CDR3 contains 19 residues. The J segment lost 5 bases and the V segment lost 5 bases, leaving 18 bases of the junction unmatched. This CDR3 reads CASSPPRLAGGKLAHEQYF. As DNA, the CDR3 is TGTGCCAGCAGTCCACCCCGACTAGCGGGAGGTAAACTCGCTCACGAGCAGTACTTC.

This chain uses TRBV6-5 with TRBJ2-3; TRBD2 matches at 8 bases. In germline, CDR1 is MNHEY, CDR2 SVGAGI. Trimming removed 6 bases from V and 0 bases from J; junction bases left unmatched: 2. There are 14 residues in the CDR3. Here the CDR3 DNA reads TGTGCCAGCAGGGGACTAGTTAGCACAGATACGCAGTATTTT. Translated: CASRGLVSTDTQYF.